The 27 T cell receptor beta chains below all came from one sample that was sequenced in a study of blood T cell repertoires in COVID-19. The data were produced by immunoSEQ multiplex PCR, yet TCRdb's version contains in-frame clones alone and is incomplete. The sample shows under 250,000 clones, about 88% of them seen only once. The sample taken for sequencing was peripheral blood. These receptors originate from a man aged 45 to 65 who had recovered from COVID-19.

This CDR3 is CASSSRDLSPLHF. The CDR3 DNA is TGTGCCAGCAGTTCACGGGACTTATCACCCCTCCACTTT. The rearrangement links TRBV28 to TRBJ1-6; D might be TRBD1 (5 bases). V lost 4 bases and J lost 10, with 11 bases in between. The CDR3 covers 13 residues. From germline, CDR1 is MDHEN and CDR2 SYDVKM.

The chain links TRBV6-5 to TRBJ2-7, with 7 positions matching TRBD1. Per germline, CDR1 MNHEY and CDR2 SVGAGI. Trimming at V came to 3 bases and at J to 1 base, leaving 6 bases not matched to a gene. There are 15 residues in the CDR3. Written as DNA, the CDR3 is TGTGCCAGCAGTTATCAGGGGGTCCCTTCCTACGAGCAGTACTTC. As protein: CASSYQGVPSYEQYF.

CDR3 region: CATSRVSQAGSSYEQYF. For the CDR3, the DNA is TGTGCCACCAGCAGAGTGAGTCAAGCGGGCTCCTCCTACGAGCAGTACTTC. The chain links TRBV15 to TRBJ2-7, with D possibly matching TRBD2 (6 bases). V was cut by 1 base and J by 0 bases, with 16 bases left in between. Germline CDR1 reads LNHNV; CDR2 reads YYDKDF (reference sequence). This CDR3 comprises 17 residues.

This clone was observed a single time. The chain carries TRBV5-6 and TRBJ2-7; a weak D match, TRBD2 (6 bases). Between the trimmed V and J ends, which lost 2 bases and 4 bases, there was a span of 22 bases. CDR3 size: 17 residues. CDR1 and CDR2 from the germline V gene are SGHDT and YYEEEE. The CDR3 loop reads CASSFGGPGRAVYEQYF. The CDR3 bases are TGTGCCAGCAGCTTTGGAGGGCCAGGGCGGGCGGTTTACGAGCAGTACTTC.

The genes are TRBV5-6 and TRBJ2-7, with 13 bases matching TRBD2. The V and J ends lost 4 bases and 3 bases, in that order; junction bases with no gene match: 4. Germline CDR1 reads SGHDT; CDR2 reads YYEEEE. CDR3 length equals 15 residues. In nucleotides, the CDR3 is TGTGCCAGCAGCGAAGGGACTAGCGGGATCTACGAGCAGTACTTC. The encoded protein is CASSEGTSGIYEQYF.

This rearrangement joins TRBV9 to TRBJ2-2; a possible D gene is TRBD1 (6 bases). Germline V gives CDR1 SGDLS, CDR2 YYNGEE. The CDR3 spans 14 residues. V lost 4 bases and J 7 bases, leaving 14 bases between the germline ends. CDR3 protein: CASSPRTVGGELFF. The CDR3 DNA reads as TGTGCCAGCAGCCCGCGGACAGTCGGCGGGGAGCTGTTTTTT.

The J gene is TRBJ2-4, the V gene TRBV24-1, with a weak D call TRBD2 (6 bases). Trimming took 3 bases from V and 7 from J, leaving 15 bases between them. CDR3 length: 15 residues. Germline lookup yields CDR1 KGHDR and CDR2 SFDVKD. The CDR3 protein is CATSDPRTTGNIQYF. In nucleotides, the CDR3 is TGTGCCACCAGTGATCCGCGGACTACCGGGAACATTCAGTACTTC.

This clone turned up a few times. CDR3 bases: TGTGCCAGCAGCCCCGGCCACAGGGCGGACAATCAGCCCCAGCATTTT. This codes for CASSPGHRADNQPQHF. The chain combines TRBV3-1 (or the pseudogene TRBV3-2) with TRBJ1-5; D is possibly TRBD1 (6 bases). This CDR3 has 16 residues. Trimming took off 4 bases at V and 3 bases at J, with 16 bases between the two ends. The germline CDR1 and CDR2 sequences are LGHDT and YNNKEL (reference sequence).

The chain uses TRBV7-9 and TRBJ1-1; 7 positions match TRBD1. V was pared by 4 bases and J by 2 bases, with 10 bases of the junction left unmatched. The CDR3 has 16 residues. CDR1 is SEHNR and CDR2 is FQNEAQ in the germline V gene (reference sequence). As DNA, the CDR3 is TGTGCCAGCAGCTCGGACGTACAGGGGATTAACACTGAAGCTTTCTTT. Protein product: CASSSDVQGINTEAFF. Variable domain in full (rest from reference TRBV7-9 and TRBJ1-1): DTGVSQNPRHKITKRGQNVTFRCDPISEHNRLYWYRQTLGQGPEFLTYFQNEAQLEKSRLLSDRFSAERPKGSFSTLEIQRTEQGDSAMYLCASSSDVQGINTEAFFGQGTRLTVV.

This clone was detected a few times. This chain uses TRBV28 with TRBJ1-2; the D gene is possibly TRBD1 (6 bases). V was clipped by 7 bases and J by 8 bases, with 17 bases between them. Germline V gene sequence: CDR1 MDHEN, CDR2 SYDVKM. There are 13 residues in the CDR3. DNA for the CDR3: TGTGCCAGCACCCCGGGGGGGGCTGGGGGCTACACCTTC. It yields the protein CASTPGGAGGYTF.

The CDR3 loop is CASSLGTGQVGELFF. CDR3 nucleotides: TGTGCCAGCTCACTTGGGACAGGCCAAGTAGGGGAGCTGTTTTTT. This chain joins TRBV18 and TRBJ2-2; 8 positions match TRBD1. This CDR3 is 15 amino acids long. Germline V gives CDR1 KGHSH, CDR2 LQKENI. Trimming removed 4 bases from V and 8 bases from J; junction bases left unmatched: 9.

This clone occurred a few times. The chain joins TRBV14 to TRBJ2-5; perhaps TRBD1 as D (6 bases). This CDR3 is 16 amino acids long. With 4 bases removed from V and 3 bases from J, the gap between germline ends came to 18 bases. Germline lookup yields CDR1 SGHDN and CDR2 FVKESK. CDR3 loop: CASSRGWGQGEETQYF. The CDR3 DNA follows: TGTGCCAGCAGCCGAGGTTGGGGGCAAGGGGAAGAGACCCAGTACTTC.

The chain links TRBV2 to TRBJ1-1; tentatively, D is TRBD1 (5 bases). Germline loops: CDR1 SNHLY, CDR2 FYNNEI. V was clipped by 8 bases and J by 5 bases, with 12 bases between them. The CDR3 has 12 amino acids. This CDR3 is CASGQGRTEAFF. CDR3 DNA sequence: TGTGCCAGCGGGCAGGGCAGAACTGAAGCTTTCTTT.

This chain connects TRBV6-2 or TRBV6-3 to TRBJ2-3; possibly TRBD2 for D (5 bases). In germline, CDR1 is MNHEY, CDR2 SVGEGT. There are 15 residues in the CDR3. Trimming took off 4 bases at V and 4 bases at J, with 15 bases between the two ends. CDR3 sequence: CASSFVGAKSDTQYF. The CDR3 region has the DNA TGTGCCAGCAGTTTCGTGGGAGCAAAGTCAGATACGCAGTATTTT.

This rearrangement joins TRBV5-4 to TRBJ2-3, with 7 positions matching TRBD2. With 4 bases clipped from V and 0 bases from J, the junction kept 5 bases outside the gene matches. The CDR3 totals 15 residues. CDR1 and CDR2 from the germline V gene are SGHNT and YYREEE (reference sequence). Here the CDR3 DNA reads TGTGCCAGCAGCATAACTAGCGCCAGCACAGATACGCAGTATTTT. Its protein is CASSITSASTDTQYF. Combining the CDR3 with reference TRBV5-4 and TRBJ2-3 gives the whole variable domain ETGVTQSPTHLIKTRGQQVTLRCSSQSGHNTVSWYQQALGQGPQFIFQYYREEENGRGNFPPRFSGLQFPNYSSELNVNALELDDSALYLCASSITSASTDTQYFGPGTRLTVL.

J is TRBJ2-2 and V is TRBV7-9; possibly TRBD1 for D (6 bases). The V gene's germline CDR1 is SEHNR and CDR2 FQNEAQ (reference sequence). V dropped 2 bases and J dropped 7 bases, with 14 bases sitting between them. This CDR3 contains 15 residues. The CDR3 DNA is TGTGCCAGCAGCTTATTCCAGGGGCCGAACGGGGAGCTGTTTTTT. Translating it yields CASSLFQGPNGELFF.

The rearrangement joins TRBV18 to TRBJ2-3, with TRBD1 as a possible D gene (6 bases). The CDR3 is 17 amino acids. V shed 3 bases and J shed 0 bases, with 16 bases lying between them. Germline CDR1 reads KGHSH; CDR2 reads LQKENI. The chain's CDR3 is CASSPPGQLASTDTQYF. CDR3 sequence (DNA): TGTGCCAGCTCACCTCCGGGACAACTCGCTAGCACAGATACGCAGTATTTT.

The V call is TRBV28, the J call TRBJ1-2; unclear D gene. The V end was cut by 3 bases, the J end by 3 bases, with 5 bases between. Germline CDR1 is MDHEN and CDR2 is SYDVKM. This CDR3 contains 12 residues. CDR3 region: CASSFEDYGYTF. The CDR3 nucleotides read TGTGCCAGCAGTTTTGAGGACTATGGCTACACCTTC.

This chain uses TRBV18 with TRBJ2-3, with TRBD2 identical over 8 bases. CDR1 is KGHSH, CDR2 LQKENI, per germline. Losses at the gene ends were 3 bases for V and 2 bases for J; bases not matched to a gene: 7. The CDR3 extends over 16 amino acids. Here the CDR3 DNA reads TGTGCCAGCTCACCCACCGGGACTAGGTTCACAGATACGCAGTATTTT. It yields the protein CASSPTGTRFTDTQYF.

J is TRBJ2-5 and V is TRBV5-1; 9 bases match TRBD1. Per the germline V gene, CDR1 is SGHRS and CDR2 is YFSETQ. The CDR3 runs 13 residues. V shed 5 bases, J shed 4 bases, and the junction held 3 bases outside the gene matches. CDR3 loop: CASRLQGAETQYF. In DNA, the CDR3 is TGCGCCAGCAGGTTACAGGGGGCAGAGACCCAGTACTTC.

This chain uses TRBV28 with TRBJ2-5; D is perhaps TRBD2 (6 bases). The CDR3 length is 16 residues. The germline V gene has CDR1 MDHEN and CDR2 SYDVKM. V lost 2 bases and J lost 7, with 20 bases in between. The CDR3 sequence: CASSLVSMGTFGTQYF. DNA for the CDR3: TGTGCCAGCAGTTTAGTTAGCATGGGGACTTTTGGGACCCAGTACTTC.

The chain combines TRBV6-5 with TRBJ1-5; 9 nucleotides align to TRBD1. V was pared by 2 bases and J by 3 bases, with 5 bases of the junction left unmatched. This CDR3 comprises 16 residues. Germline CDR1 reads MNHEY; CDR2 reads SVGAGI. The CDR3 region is CASSYPGQGANQPQHF. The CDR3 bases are TGTGCCAGCAGTTACCCGGGACAGGGTGCCAATCAGCCCCAGCATTTT.

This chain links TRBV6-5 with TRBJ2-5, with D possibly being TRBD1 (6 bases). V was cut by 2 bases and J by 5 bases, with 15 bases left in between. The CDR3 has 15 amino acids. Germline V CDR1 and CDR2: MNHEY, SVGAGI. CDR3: CASSYPSPGDETQYF. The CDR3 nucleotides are TGTGCCAGCAGTTACCCCTCCCCAGGGGACGAGACCCAGTACTTC.

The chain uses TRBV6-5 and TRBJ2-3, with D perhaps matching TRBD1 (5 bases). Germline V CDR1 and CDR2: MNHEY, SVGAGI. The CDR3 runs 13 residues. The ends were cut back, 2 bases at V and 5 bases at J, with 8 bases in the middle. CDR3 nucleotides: TGTGCCAGCAGTTACGACAGCCGAGATACGCAGTATTTT. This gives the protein CASSYDSRDTQYF.

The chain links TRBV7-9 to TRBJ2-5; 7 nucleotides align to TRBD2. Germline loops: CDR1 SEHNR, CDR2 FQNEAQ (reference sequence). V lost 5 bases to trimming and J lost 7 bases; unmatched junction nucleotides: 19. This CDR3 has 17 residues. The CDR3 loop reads CASSPTFLGPSGGTQYF. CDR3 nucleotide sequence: TGTGCCAGCAGCCCAACCTTTCTGGGTCCATCGGGGGGGACCCAGTACTTC. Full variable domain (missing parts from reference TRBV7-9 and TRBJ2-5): DTGVSQNPRHKITKRGQNVTFRCDPISEHNRLYWYRQTLGQGPEFLTYFQNEAQLEKSRLLSDRFSAERPKGSFSTLEIQRTEQGDSAMYLCASSPTFLGPSGGTQYFGPGTRLLVL.

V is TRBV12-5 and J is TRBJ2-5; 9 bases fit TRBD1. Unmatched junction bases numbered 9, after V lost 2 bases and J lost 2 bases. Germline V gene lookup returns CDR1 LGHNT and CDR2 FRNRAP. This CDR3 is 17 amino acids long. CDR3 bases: TGTGCTAGTGGTTTGTCGAGGGGACAGGGAGCGCAAGAGACCCAGTACTTC. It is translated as CASGLSRGQGAQETQYF.

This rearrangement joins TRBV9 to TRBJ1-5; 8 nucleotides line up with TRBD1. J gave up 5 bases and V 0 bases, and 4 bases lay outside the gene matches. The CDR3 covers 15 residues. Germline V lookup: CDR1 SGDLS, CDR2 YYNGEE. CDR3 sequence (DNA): TGTGCCAGCAGCGTAGGCGGACAGGGTCATCAGCCCCAGCATTTT. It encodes CASSVGGQGHQPQHF.